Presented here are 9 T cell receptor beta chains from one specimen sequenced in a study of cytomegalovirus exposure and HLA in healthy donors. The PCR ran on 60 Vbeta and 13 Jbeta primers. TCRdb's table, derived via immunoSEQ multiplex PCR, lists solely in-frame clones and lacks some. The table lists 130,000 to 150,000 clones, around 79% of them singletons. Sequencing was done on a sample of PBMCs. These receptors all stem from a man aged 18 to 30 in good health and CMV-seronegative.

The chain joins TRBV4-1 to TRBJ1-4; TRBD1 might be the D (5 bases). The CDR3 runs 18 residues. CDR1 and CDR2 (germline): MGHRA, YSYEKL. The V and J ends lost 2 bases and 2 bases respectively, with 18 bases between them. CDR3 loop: CASSQPGVSVGTNEKLFF. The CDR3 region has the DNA TGCGCCAGCAGCCAACCGGGGGTATCGGTGGGTACTAATGAAAAACTGTTTTTT.

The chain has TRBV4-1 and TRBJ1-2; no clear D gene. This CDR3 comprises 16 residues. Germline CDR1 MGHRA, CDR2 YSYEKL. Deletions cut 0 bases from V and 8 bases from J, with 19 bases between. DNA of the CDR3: TGCGCCAGCAGCCAAGATCGGGGAGCCCTTTTGGGAGGCTACACCTTC. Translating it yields CASSQDRGALLGGYTF.

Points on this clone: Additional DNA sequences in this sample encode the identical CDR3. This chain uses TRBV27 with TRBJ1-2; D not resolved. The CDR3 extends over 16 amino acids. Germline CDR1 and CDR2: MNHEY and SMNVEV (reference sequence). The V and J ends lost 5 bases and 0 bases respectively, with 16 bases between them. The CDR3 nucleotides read TGTGCCAGCAGTACGACCGGGAATTCAGCTAACTATGGCTACACCTTC. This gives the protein CASSTTGNSANYGYTF.

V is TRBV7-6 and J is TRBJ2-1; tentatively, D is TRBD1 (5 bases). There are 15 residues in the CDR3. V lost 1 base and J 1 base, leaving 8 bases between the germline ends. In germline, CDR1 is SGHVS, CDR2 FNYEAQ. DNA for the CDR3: TGTGCCAGCAGCTTAGTAGGGGATTCCTACAATGAGCAGTTCTTC. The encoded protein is CASSLVGDSYNEQFF.

The CDR3 loop reads CASSVPAPGQDRYGYTF. The CDR3, as DNA: TGTGCCAGCAGTGTACCCGCACCGGGACAGGACCGCTATGGCTACACCTTC. The chain uses TRBV25-1 and TRBJ1-2, with 8 bases identical to TRBD1. Germline CDR1 reads MGHDK; CDR2 reads SYGVNS. The length of the CDR3 is 17 residues. Trimming cost V 4 bases and J 4 bases; bases outside gene matches: 14.

This chain's CDR3 is CAIRTGQGHTEAFF. The CDR3, as DNA: TGTGCCATCAGAACGGGACAGGGGCACACTGAAGCTTTCTTT. The rearrangement uses TRBV10-3 and TRBJ1-1; the match to TRBD1 covers 10 bases. J gave up 3 bases and V 6 bases, and 4 bases lay outside the gene matches. The CDR3 length is 14 residues. CDR1 and CDR2 (germline): ENHRY, SYGVKD.

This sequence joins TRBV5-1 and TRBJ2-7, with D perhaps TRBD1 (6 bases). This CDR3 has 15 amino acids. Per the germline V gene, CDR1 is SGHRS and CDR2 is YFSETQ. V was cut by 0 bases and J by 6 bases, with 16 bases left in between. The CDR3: CASSLEWTEVSEQYF. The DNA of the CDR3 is TGCGCCAGCAGCTTGGAGTGGACAGAAGTTTCCGAGCAGTACTTC.

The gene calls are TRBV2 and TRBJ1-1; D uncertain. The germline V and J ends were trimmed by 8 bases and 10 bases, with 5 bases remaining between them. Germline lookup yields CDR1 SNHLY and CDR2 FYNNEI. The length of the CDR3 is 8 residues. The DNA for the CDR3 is TGTGCCAGCGCGGGAGCTTTCTTT. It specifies CASAGAFF. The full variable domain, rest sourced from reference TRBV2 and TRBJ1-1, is EPEVTQTPSHQVTQMGQEVILRCVPISNHLYFYWYRQILGQKVEFLVSFYNNEISEKSEIFDDQFSVERPDGSNFTLKIRSTKLEDSAMYFCASAGAFFGQGTRLTVV.

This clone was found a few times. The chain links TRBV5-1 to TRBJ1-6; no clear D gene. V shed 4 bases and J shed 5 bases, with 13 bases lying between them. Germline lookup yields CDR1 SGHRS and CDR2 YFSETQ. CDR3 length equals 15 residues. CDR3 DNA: TGCGCCAGCAGCCCTGGAACAGCCGATAATTCACCCCTCCACTTT. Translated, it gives CASSPGTADNSPLHF.